There are many counts of the clone carrying this T cell receptor (beta chain). What it binds is unknown. The investigators amplified TCR beta CDR3 regions from RNA transcripts. A set of HTBI primers served as the primers for a first-round RT-PCR of the TCR CDR3. From the multiplex PCR reads, TCRdb called clonotypes with MiXCR, one entry per CDR3 protein. The sample includes under 350,000 distinct CDR3 sequences, about a sixth of them seen just once. V gave up 4 bases and J gave up 12 bases, with 16 bases separating them. The CDR3 has 13 amino acids. This sample stems from a study of T cells in Graves' hyperthyroidism and ophthalmopathy. Findings and caveats of the study: For ophthalmopathy, model prediction preceded onset by a median around six months.

Exclusion of a patient resulted from uncontrolled infection, other autoimmune disease, pregnancy or lactation. PBMCs were collected from an approximately 10 ml volume of fresh peripheral blood. Source material: blood. The TCR originated in a woman aged 60-75 years with Graves' ophthalmopathy. The V and J genes are TRBV12-3 or TRBV12-4 and TRBJ2-1, with D tentatively TRBD1 (6 bases). The DNA for the CDR3 is TGTGCCAGCAGTTCCCAGGGGCAGCCCGTGCAGTTCTTC. Residues: CASSSQGQPVQFF.